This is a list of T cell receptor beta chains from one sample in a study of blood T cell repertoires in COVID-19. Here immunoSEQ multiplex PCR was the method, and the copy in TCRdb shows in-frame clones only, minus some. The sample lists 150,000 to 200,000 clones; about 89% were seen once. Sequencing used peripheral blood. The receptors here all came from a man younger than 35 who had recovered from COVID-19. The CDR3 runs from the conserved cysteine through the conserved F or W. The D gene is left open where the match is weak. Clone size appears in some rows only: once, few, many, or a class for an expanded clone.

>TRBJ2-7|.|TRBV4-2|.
CASSQPSSYEQYF
TGTGCCAGCAGCCAACCGAGCTCCTACGAGCAGTACTTC
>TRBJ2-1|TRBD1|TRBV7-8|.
CASSPGQGINEQFF
TGTGCCAGCAGCCCTGGACAGGGGATAAATGAGCAGTTCTTC
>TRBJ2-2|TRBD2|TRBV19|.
CASSILASGRENTGELFF
TGTGCCAGTAGTATTTTAGCTAGCGGGAGGGAGAACACCGGGGAGCTGTTTTTT
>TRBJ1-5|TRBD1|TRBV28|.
CASNSGQEGYSNQPQHF
TGTGCCAGCAACTCAGGACAGGAGGGTTATAGCAATCAGCCCCAGCATTTT
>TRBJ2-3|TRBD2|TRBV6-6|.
CASSPQLAGVTDTQYF
TGTGCCAGCAGTCCCCAGCTAGCGGGAGTCACAGATACGCAGTATTTT
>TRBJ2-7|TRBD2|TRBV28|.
CASSFEKGLAGVYEQYF
TGTGCCAGCAGTTTCGAGAAGGGACTAGCGGGGGTATACGAGCAGTACTTC
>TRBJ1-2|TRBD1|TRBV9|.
CASSVPGGHYGYTF
TGTGCCAGCAGCGTTCCAGGGGGCCACTATGGCTACACCTTC
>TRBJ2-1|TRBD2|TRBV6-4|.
CASSDPERAGRNEQFF
TGTGCCAGCAGTGACCCCGAGCGAGCGGGGAGAAATGAGCAGTTCTTC
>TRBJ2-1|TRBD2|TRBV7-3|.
CASSRDPSGSLNEQFF
TGTGCCAGCAGCCGCGATCCTAGCGGGAGTCTCAATGAGCAGTTCTTC
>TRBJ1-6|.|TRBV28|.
CASSLEAVRPPLHF
TGTGCCAGCAGTTTAGAGGCAGTCCGTCCACCCCTCCACTTT
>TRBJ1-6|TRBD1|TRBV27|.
CASSPDQGGSPLHF
TGTGCCAGCAGTCCCGACCAGGGGGGTTCACCCCTCCACTTT
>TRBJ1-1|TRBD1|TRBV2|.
CASSGQGGTEAFF
TGTGCCAGCAGTGGTCAGGGGGGAACTGAAGCTTTCTTT
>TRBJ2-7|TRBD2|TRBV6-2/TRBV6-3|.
CASSPGGATTYEQYF
TGTGCCAGCAGTCCGGGGGGGGCGACGACCTACGAGCAGTACTTC
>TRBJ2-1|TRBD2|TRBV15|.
CATSRTSGRIYNEQFF
TGTGCCACCAGCAGGACTAGCGGGAGGATCTACAATGAGCAGTTCTTC
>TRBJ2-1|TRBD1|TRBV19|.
CASISGSGTGGFNEQFF
TGTGCCAGTATATCCGGCTCTGGGACAGGGGGCTTCAATGAGCAGTTCTTC
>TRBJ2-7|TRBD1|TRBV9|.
CASSVEDRALGYEQYF
TGTGCCAGCAGCGTAGAGGACAGGGCGCTCGGCTACGAGCAGTACTTC
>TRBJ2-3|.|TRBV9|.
CASSSGADTQYF
TGTGCCAGCAGCAGCGGTGCTGATACGCAGTATTTT
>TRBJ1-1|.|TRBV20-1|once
CSASRGQNTEAFF
TGCAGTGCTAGTCGTGGGCAGAACACTGAAGCTTTCTTT
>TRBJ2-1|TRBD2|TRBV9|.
CASSPGTSGRGEQFF
TGTGCCAGCAGCCCAGGGACTAGCGGGAGGGGTGAGCAGTTCTTC
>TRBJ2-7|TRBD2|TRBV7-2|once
CASSRSGTSEYEQYF
TGTGCCAGCAGCCGCTCCGGGACTAGCGAATACGAGCAGTACTTC
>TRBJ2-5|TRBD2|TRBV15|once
CATSRDSGGTSGNGETQYF
TGTGCCACCAGCAGAGATAGTGGCGGGACTAGCGGGAATGGGGAGACCCAGTACTTC
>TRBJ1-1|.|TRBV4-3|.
CASSQDNWNTEAFF
TGCGCCAGCAGCCAAGATAACTGGAACACTGAAGCTTTCTTT
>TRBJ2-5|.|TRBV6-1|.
CASSELTLYQETQYF
TGTGCCAGCAGTGAACTGACTTTGTACCAAGAGACCCAGTACTTC
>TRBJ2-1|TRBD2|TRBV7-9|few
CASSLAGLVDEQFF
TGTGCCAGCAGCTTAGCGGGACTAGTTGATGAGCAGTTCTTC
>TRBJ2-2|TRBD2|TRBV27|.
CASSLWPTSGKNTGELFF
TGTGCCAGCAGTTTATGGCCCACTAGCGGGAAGAACACCGGGGAGCTGTTTTTT
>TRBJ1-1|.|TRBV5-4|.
CASRKGLGNTEAFF
TGTGCCAGCAGGAAGGGGTTGGGGAACACTGAAGCTTTCTTT
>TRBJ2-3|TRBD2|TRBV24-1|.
CATSAAGVTDTQYF
TGTGCCACCAGTGCTGCGGGAGTAACAGATACGCAGTATTTT
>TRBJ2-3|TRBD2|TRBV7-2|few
CASSLDPSGRRNTQYF
TGTGCCAGCAGCTTAGACCCTAGCGGGAGAAGAAATACGCAGTATTTT
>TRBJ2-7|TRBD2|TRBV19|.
CASSIAGGTSYEQYF
TGTGCCAGTAGTATAGCGGGAGGGACCTCCTACGAGCAGTACTTC
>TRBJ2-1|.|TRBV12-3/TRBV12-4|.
CASSTRQVFEQFF
TGTGCCAGCAGTACCCGACAGGTTTTTGAGCAGTTCTTC
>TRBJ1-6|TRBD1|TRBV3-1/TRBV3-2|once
CASIRTGSNSPLHF
TGTGCCAGCATAAGGACAGGGAGTAATTCACCCCTCCACTTT
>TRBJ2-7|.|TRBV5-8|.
CASSAGRDSAYEQYF
TGTGCCAGCAGCGCAGGCCGGGATTCGGCCTACGAGCAGTACTTC
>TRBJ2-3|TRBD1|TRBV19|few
CASRRQGLTDTQYF
TGTGCCAGTAGAAGACAGGGATTAACAGATACGCAGTATTTT
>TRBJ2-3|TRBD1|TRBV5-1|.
CASSITGTGSDTQYF
TGCGCCAGCAGCATAACCGGGACAGGGTCAGATACGCAGTATTTT
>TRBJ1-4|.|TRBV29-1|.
CSAAGQGHEKLFF
TGCAGCGCCGCGGGGCAGGGTCATGAAAAACTGTTTTTT
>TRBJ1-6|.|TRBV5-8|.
CASSLDRSSYNSPLHF
TGTGCCAGCAGTTTGGACCGGAGCTCCTATAATTCACCCCTCCACTTT
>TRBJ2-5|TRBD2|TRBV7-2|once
CASAGGVQETQYF
TGTGCCAGCGCTGGGGGGGTCCAAGAGACCCAGTACTTC
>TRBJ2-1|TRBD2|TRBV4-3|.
CASSQVLAQYNEQFF
TGCGCCAGCAGCCAGGTACTAGCGCAGTACAATGAGCAGTTCTTC
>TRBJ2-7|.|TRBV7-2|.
CASSRSGSYEQYF
TGTGCCAGCAGCCGTAGCGGTTCCTACGAGCAGTACTTC
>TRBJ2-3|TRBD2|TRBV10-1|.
CASSDSASGGDTQYF
TGCGCCAGCAGTGATTCGGCTAGCGGCGGGGATACGCAGTATTTT
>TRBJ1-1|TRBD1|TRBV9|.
CASSVVGGETEAFF
TGTGCCAGCAGCGTAGTAGGGGGCGAGACTGAAGCTTTCTTT
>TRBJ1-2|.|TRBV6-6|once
CASIGRGAVVGYTF
TGTGCCAGCATTGGTCGGGGGGCGGTTGTGGGCTACACCTTC
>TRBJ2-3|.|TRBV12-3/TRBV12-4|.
CASSLVPNTQYF
TGTGCCAGCAGTTTGGTCCCTAATACGCAGTATTTT
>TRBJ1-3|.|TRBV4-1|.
CASSQSGQSGNTIYF
TGCGCCAGCAGCCAGTCGGGACAATCCGGAAACACCATATATTTT
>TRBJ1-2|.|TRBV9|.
CASSPGAHYGYTF
TGTGCCAGCAGCCCTGGGGCCCACTATGGCTACACCTTC
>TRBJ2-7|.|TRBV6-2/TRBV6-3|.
CASSQGALWEQYF
TGTGCCAGCAGCCAAGGGGCCCTTTGGGAGCAGTACTTC
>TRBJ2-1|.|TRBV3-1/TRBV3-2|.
CASSQAPGSRNEQFF
TGTGCCAGCAGCCAAGCCCCGGGGTCAAGAAATGAGCAGTTCTTC
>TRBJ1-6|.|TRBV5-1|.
CASSYTGAYNSPLHF
TGCGCCAGCAGCTACACGGGGGCCTATAATTCACCCCTCCACTTT
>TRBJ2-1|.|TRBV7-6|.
CASSLYSGSSYNEQFF
TGTGCCAGCAGCTTATATTCAGGGTCCTCCTACAATGAGCAGTTCTTC
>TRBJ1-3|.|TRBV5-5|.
CASSPGPRNTIYF
TGTGCCAGCAGCCCAGGGCCCCGAAACACCATATATTTT
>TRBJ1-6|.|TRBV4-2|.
CASSQETNTAPLHF
TGTGCCAGCAGCCAGGAGACGAATACGGCACCCCTCCACTTT
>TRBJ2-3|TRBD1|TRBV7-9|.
CASSPDRILTDTQYF
TGTGCCAGCAGCCCGGACAGGATCCTCACAGATACGCAGTATTTT